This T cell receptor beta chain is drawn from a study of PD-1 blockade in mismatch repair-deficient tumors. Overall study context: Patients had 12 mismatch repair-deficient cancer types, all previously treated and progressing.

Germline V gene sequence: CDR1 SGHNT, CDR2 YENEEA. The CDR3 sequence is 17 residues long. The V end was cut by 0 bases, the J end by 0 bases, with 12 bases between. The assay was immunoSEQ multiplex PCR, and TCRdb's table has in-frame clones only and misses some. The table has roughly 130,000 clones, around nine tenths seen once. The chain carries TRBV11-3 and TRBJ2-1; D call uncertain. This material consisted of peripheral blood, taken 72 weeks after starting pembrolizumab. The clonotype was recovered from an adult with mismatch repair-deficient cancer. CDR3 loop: CASSLEATPSSYNEQFF. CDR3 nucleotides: TGTGCCAGCAGCTTAGAAGCAACGCCTAGCTCCTACAATGAGCAGTTCTTC.